The clone carrying this T cell receptor beta chain turned up a few times. This specimen comes from a study of blood T cells in healthy people across ages. The CDR3 totals 16 residues. V lost 2 bases to trimming and J lost 3 bases; unmatched junction nucleotides: 7. The germline V gene has CDR1 LGHNA and CDR2 YSLEER. Sample-barcoded 5' priming and a J-beta primer mix drove a second PCR of roughly 6 to 12 cycles. TCRdb redid the calling of the 5' RACE reads with MiXCR, one entry per CDR3 protein. The table has about 680,000 distinct CDR3 sequences, more than 40% seen once. The chain couples TRBV4-3 to TRBJ2-3; 8 nucleotides align to TRBD2. Sequenced: blood. The receptor's source is a woman in her sixties or seventies in good health. The CDR3 protein is CASSQMGTSGTDTQYF. DNA for the CDR3: TGCGCCAGCAGCCAAATGGGTACTAGCGGAACAGATACGCAGTATTTT.